This TCR beta chain was sequenced in a study of control samples from healthy donors and cancer patients. Sequencing was performed with immunoSEQ multiplex PCR; in TCRdb, only in-frame clones are kept and a portion is missing. The sample has over 65,000 clones; roughly 92% are singletons. This CDR3 is 11 amino acids long. Germline V gene sequence: CDR1 LNHDA, CDR2 SQIVND (reference sequence). As concerns this clone: Germline is not matched at one junction end, which may reflect a read error.

Specimen: blood. The TCR sequence derives from a woman aged 40 to 50 in good health. The J gene is TRBJ1-3, the V gene TRBV19, with 11 bases identical to TRBD1. The CDR3 is CASSIQGQGDF. The CDR3 nucleotides read TGTGCCAGTAGTATACAGGGACAGGGGGATTTT.